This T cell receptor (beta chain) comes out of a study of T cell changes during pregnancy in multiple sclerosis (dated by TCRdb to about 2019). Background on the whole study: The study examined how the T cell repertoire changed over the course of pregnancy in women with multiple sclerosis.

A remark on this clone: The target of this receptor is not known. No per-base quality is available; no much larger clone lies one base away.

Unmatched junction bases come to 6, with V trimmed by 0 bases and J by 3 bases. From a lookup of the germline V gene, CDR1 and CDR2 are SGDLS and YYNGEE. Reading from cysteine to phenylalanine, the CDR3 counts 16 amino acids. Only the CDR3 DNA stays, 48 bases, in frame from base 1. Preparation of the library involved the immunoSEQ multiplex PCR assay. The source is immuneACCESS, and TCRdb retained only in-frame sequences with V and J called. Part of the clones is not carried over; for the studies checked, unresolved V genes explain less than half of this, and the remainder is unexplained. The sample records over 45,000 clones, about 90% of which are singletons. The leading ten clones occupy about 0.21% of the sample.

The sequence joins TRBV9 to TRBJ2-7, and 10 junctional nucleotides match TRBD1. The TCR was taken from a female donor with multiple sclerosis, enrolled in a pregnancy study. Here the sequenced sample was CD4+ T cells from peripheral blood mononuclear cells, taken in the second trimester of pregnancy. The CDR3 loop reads CASSVGTGTGVYEQYF. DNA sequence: TGTGCCAGCAGCGTAGGAACCGGGACAGGGGTCTACGAGCAGTACTTC.